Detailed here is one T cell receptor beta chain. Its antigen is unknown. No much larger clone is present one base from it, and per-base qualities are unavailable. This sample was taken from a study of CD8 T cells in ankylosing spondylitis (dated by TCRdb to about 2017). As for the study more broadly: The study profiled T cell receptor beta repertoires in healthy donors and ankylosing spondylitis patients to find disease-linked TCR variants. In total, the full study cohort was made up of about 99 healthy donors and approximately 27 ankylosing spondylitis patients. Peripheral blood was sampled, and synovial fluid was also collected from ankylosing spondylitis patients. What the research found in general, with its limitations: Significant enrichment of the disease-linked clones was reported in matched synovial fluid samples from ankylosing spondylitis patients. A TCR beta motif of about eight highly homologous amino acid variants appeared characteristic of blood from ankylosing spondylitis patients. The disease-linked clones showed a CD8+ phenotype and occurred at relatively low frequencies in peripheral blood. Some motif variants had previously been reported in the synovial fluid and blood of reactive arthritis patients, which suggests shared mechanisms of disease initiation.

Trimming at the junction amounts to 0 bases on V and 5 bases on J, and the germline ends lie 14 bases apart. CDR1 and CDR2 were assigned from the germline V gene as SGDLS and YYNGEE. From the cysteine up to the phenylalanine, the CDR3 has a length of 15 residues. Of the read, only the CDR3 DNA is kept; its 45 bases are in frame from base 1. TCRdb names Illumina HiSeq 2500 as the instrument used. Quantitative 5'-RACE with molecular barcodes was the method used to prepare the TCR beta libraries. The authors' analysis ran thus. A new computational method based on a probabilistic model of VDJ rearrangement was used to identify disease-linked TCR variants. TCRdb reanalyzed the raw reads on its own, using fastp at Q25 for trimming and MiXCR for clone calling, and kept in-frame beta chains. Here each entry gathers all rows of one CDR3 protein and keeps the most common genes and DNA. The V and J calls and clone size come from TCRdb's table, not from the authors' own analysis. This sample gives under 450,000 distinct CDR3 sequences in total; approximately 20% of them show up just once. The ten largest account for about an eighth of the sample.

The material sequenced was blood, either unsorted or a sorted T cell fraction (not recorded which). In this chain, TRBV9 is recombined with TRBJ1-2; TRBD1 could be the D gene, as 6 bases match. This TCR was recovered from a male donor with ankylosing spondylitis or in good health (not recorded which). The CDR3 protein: CASSVGTAVIYGYTF. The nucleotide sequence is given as TGTGCCAGCAGCGTAGGGACAGCGGTTATTTATGGCTACACCTTC.